These 23 T cell receptor beta chains were sequenced from one sample in a study of blood T cell repertoires in COVID-19. Assay used: immunoSEQ multiplex PCR; TCRdb lists only in-frame clones, some missing. Of 100,000 to 120,000 clones in the sample, approximately 90% were seen once. Input material: peripheral blood. The receptors were sampled from a woman aged 45-60 years with acute or convalescent COVID-19.

This chain joins TRBV20-1 and TRBJ2-7, with a weak D call TRBD1 (6 bases). In germline, CDR1 is DFQATT, CDR2 SNEGSKA (reference sequence). Trimming removed 3 bases at V and 6 bases at J, with 15 bases between. This CDR3 has 13 amino acids. The CDR3 region has the DNA TGCAGTGCTAGTAGAACAGGGTACGGCGAGCAGTACTTC. As protein: CSASRTGYGEQYF.

The chain has TRBV29-1 and TRBJ2-5, with D tentatively TRBD1 (5 bases). This CDR3 is built from 14 residues. Germline CDR1 and CDR2: SQVTM and ANQGSEA. Between the trimmed V and J ends, which lost 4 bases and 1 base, there was a span of 13 bases. The CDR3 nucleotides are TGCAGCGTTGCCCCGACAGATCCCCAAGAGACCCAGTACTTC. Protein sequence: CSVAPTDPQETQYF.

A note on this clone: Other DNA sequences in this sample translate to the same CDR3. J is TRBJ2-7 and V is TRBV20-1; 8 nucleotides match TRBD1. This CDR3 is built from 11 residues. The V gene's germline CDR1 is DFQATT and CDR2 SNEGSKA (reference sequence). Losses at the gene ends were 6 bases for V and 2 bases for J; bases not matched to a gene: 0. The CDR3 DNA sequence: TGCAGTGCCAGGGGGCCCTACGAGCAGTACTTC. Protein product: CSARGPYEQYF.

The chain joins TRBV3-1 (or the pseudogene TRBV3-2) to TRBJ2-3, with TRBD2 identical over 10 bases. The CDR3 has 14 amino acids. CDR1 and CDR2 from the germline V gene are LGHDT and YNNKEL (reference sequence). Germline trimming cut 3 bases from V and 5 bases from J; bases unmatched to any gene: 2. CDR3 amino acids: CASSQTSGLDTQYF. DNA for the CDR3: TGTGCCAGCAGCCAGACTAGCGGGTTAGATACGCAGTATTTT.

The count of this clone is one. The genes are TRBV5-1 and TRBJ2-3, with 8 bases that match TRBD2. Germline CDR1 SGHRS, CDR2 YFSETQ. This CDR3 is built from 15 residues. With V trimmed by 1 base and J by 4 bases, 5 bases remained unmatched. The chain's CDR3 is CASSLTSGGPDTQYF. The CDR3 bases are TGCGCCAGCAGCTTGACTAGCGGCGGACCAGATACGCAGTATTTT.

The chain carries TRBV4-2 and TRBJ2-3, with 12 bases matching TRBD2. The germline V gene encodes CDR1 LGHNA and CDR2 YNFKEQ. The CDR3 covers 16 residues. V was clipped by 4 bases and J by 3 bases; unmatched bases: 5. CDR3 residues: CASSLPTSGSTDTQYF. In nucleotides, the CDR3 is TGTGCCAGCAGCCTCCCGACTAGCGGGAGTACAGATACGCAGTATTTT.

The rearrangement joins TRBV7-8 to TRBJ2-7, with D maybe TRBD2 (5 bases). CDR1 SGHVS and CDR2 FQNEAQ come from the germline V gene. The CDR3 runs 17 residues. V was clipped by 2 bases and J by 0 bases, with 17 bases between them. DNA of the CDR3: TGTGCCAGCAGCTTAAACTGGGGTTACGGGGACTCCTACGAGCAGTACTTC. This gives the protein CASSLNWGYGDSYEQYF.

The chain uses TRBV5-1 and TRBJ2-5; 11 nucleotides align to TRBD1. The CDR3 length is 17 residues. Germline V gene sequence: CDR1 SGHRS, CDR2 YFSETQ. Unmatched junction bases numbered 11, after V lost 2 bases and J lost 5 bases. For the CDR3, the DNA is TGCGCCAGCAGCTTACCTCGGGACAGGGGGTCCGGGGAGACCCAGTACTTC. It yields the protein CASSLPRDRGSGETQYF.

The rearrangement links TRBV4-1 to TRBJ2-2; the D gene is possibly TRBD1 (6 bases). The length of the CDR3 is 16 residues. Trimming left V 0 bases short and J 4 bases short, with 12 bases between. The germline gives CDR1 MGHRA, CDR2 YSYEKL. The CDR3 sequence is CASSQEWTAVTGELFF. In DNA, the CDR3 is TGCGCCAGCAGCCAAGAATGGACAGCAGTCACCGGGGAGCTGTTTTTT.

This clone was counted a few times. This chain joins TRBV18 and TRBJ2-7; the D is unclear. Trimming pared 1 base from V and 2 bases from J, leaving 6 bases between. The CDR3 extends over 13 amino acids. Germline V gives CDR1 KGHSH, CDR2 LQKENI. CDR3 in DNA: TGTGCCAGCTCACCACTCTCCCCCTACGAGCAGTACTTC. Its protein product is CASSPLSPYEQYF.

Written as DNA, the CDR3 is TGTGCCTGGAGTCTGTTCCAAGAGACCCAGTACTTC. Amino acid sequence: CAWSLFQETQYF. The chain has TRBV30 and TRBJ2-5; D is undetermined. Trimming removed 2 bases at V and 1 base at J, with 5 bases between. Germline CDR1 reads GTSNPN; CDR2 reads SVGIG (reference sequence). The CDR3 loop spans 12 amino acids.

V usage is TRBV5-1 and J usage is TRBJ1-1, with 7 bases that match TRBD1. Germline CDR1 SGHRS, CDR2 YFSETQ. V lost 1 base to trimming and J lost 8 bases; unmatched junction nucleotides: 8. The CDR3 is 14 amino acids. The CDR3 loop is CASSLNRGDREAFF. In nucleotides, the CDR3 is TGCGCCAGCAGCTTGAACAGGGGAGATCGGGAAGCTTTCTTT.

This clone has a handful of counts. The rearrangement joins TRBV27 to TRBJ2-1, with a tentative D call TRBD2 (5 bases). Germline lookup yields CDR1 MNHEY and CDR2 SMNVEV (reference sequence). The CDR3 consists of 16 residues. V shed 3 bases and J shed 6 bases, with 18 bases lying between them. CDR3 loop: CASSFQRERLPNEQFF. Here the CDR3 DNA reads TGTGCCAGCAGTTTCCAGAGGGAGAGGTTGCCCAATGAGCAGTTCTTC.

The chain carries TRBV6-5 and TRBJ2-1; the match to TRBD2 covers 11 bases. The CDR3 is 16 residues long. Germline V gene sequence: CDR1 MNHEY, CDR2 SVGAGI. J was trimmed by 8 bases and V by 0 bases; bases with no gene match: 6. This CDR3 reads CASSYSRLAGIHEQFF. The CDR3 nucleotides read TGTGCCAGCAGTTACTCGCGACTAGCGGGAATTCATGAGCAGTTCTTC.

This chain connects TRBV6-1 to TRBJ1-2, with D maybe TRBD1 (5 bases). Trimming pared 3 bases from V and 8 bases from J, leaving 13 bases between. From germline, CDR1 is MNHNS and CDR2 SASEGT. This CDR3 comprises 13 residues. CDR3 sequence reads: CASSDGQGWGYTF. The DNA for the CDR3 is TGTGCCAGCAGTGATGGCCAGGGATGGGGCTACACCTTC.

The chain uses TRBV5-1 and TRBJ1-3, with D perhaps matching TRBD1 (5 bases). CDR1 and CDR2 from the germline V gene are SGHRS and YFSETQ. The CDR3 covers 16 residues. V was shortened by 5 bases and J by 0 bases, with 15 bases between the two germline ends. In DNA, the CDR3 is TGCGCCAGCAGTTATCAGGGTTCGAGCTCTGGAAACACCATATATTTT. Translating gives CASSYQGSSSGNTIYF.

The gene calls are TRBV3-1 (or the pseudogene TRBV3-2) and TRBJ2-5, with 11 bases identical to TRBD2. The CDR3 has 15 amino acids. CDR1 LGHDT and CDR2 YNNKEL come from the germline V gene (reference sequence). J was trimmed by 4 bases and V by 5 bases; bases with no gene match: 6. This CDR3 is CASSTGTSGRETQYF. The CDR3 DNA is TGTGCCAGCAGCACAGGCACTAGCGGGAGAGAGACCCAGTACTTC.

The chain carries TRBV7-7 and TRBJ2-2; the D is unclear. This CDR3 has 14 amino acids. Trimming took 5 bases from V and 7 from J, leaving 14 bases between them. Germline V lookup: CDR1 SSHAT, CDR2 FNYEAQ (reference sequence). The CDR3 loop reads CASSTNGVLGELFF. The CDR3 nucleotides read TGTGCCAGCAGCACAAACGGAGTCCTCGGGGAGCTGTTTTTT.

This clone came up once. The chain is built from TRBV18 and TRBJ2-7; 11 bases are shared with TRBD1. The V segment lost 3 bases and the J segment 2 bases; nucleotides outside the gene matches: 6. Germline-derived CDR1 and CDR2 are KGHSH and LQKENI. The CDR3 runs to 16 residues. The CDR3 region is CASSPLRTGGPYEQYF. The CDR3 nucleotides are TGTGCCAGCTCACCTCTCCGGACAGGGGGCCCCTACGAGCAGTACTTC.

V gene TRBV6-1 combines with J gene TRBJ2-2, with TRBD1 identical over 9 bases. The V and J ends lost 3 bases and 4 bases, in that order; junction bases with no gene match: 6. The CDR3 loop spans 16 amino acids. Germline CDR1 reads MNHNS; CDR2 reads SASEGT. The CDR3 region has the DNA TGTGCCAGCAGTGACTGGACAGGGGTTGTCACCGGGGAGCTGTTTTTT. This codes for CASSDWTGVVTGELFF.

To note about this clone: At one end the junction does not follow the germline gene, possibly because of a read error. The chain joins TRBV12-3 or TRBV12-4 to TRBJ1-5; a weak D match, TRBD1 (5 bases). This CDR3 region has 12 residues. CDR3 residues: CASRRSGGFLDF. The CDR3 nucleotides are TGTGCCAGCAGGCGGTCGGGGGGATTCCTAGATTTT.

The rearrangement uses TRBV28 and TRBJ2-1; a possible D gene is TRBD2 (5 bases). The CDR3 loop spans 15 amino acids. The ends were cut back, 3 bases at V and 5 bases at J, with 14 bases in the middle. Germline-derived CDR1 and CDR2 are MDHEN and SYDVKM. DNA of the CDR3: TGTGCCAGCAGTTTGGGTGGGAGTAGGGACAATGAGCAGTTCTTC. It translates to CASSLGGSRDNEQFF.

This chain joins TRBV2 and TRBJ2-2, with D maybe TRBD1 (6 bases). The CDR3 extends over 13 amino acids. V was clipped by 8 bases and J by 5 bases, with 12 bases between them. CDR1 and CDR2 from the germline V gene are SNHLY and FYNNEI. CDR3 sequence reads: CASGLQGTGELFF. CDR3 in DNA: TGTGCCAGCGGATTACAGGGAACCGGGGAGCTGTTTTTT.